This note documents a single T cell receptor beta chain sequence. The table came from immunoSEQ multiplex PCR; TCRdb's copy has only in-frame clones and leaves some out. The sample lists about 200,000 clones, roughly 80% occurring once. These data originate in a study of blood T cell repertoires in COVID-19. Turning to the study itself: T cells, B-cell-depleted T cells, or PBMCs supplied cDNA or gDNA.

The V gene's germline CDR1 is SGHRS and CDR2 YFSETQ. CDR3 length equals 13 residues. Trimming removed 0 bases from V and 8 bases from J, with 9 bases in between. This chain connects TRBV5-1 to TRBJ2-1, with no clear D. The material sequenced was peripheral blood. The receptor's source is a woman older than 75 with acute or convalescent COVID-19. In DNA, the CDR3 is TGCGCCAGCAGCTTGGCCTCACAATATGAGCAGTTCTTC. Protein: CASSLASQYEQFF.